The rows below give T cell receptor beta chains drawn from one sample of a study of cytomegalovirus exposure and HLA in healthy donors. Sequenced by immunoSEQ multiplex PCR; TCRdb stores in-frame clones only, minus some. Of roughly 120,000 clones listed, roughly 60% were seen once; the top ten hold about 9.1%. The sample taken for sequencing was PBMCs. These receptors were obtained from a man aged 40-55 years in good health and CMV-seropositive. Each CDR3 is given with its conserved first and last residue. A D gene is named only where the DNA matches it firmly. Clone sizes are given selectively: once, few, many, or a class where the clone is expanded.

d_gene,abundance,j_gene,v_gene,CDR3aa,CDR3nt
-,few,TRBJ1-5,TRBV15,CATGGWGSNQPQHF,TGTGCCACCGGGGGGTGGGGTAGCAATCAGCCCCAGCATTTT
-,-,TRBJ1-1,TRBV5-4,CASSLWWRGETEAFF,TGTGCCAGCAGCTTGTGGTGGAGGGGTGAGACTGAAGCTTTCTTT
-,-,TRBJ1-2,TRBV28,CASSPDSRMNYGYTF,TGTGCCAGCAGTCCTGACAGTAGGATGAACTATGGCTACACCTTC
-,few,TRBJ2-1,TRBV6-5,CASSPRVGSYNEQFF,TGTGCCAGCAGTCCCCGAGTTGGCTCCTACAATGAGCAGTTCTTC
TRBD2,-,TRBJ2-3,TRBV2,CASREGLAVSTDTQYF,TGTGCCAGCAGAGAGGGACTAGCGGTCAGCACAGATACGCAGTATTTT
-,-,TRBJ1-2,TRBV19,CASTEGRGYNGYTF,TGTGCCAGTACCGAAGGGAGGGGGTATAATGGCTACACCTTC
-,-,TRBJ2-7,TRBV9,CASSVDVSSYEQYF,TGTGCCAGCAGCGTTGATGTCAGCTCCTACGAGCAGTACTTC
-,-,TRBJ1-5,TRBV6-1,CASSPLYSNQPQHF,TGTGCCAGCAGTCCCTTATATAGCAATCAGCCCCAGCATTTT
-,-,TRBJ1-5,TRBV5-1,CASSLGSGNQPQHF,TGCGCCAGCAGCTTGGGTTCGGGGAATCAGCCCCAGCATTTT
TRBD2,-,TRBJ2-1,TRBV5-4,CASSLARASGGANEQFF,TGTGCCAGCAGCTTGGCGAGGGCTAGCGGGGGGGCAAATGAGCAGTTCTTC
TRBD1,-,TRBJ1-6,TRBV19,CASSIEHRGNSPLHF,TGTGCCAGTAGTATAGAGCACAGGGGAAATTCACCCCTCCACTTT
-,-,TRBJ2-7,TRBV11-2,CASSIGGYEQYF,TGTGCCAGCAGCATCGGAGGCTACGAGCAGTACTTC
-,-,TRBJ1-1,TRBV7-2,CASSLAPATLNTEAFF,TGTGCCAGCAGCTTAGCCCCTGCGACACTGAACACTGAAGCTTTCTTT
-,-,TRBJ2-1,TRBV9,CASSQGGGAYNEQFF,TGTGCCAGCAGCCAGGGAGGGGGAGCTTACAATGAGCAGTTCTTC
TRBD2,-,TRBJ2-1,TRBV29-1,CSGITSGSSYNEQFF,TGCAGCGGCATTACTAGCGGAAGCTCCTACAATGAGCAGTTCTTC
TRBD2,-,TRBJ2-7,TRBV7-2,CASSLRGGTGLAEIYEQYF,TGTGCCAGCAGCTTACGGGGGGGGACAGGACTAGCGGAAATCTACGAGCAGTACTTC
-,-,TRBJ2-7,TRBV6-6,CASSYRTGNYEQYF,TGTGCCAGCAGTTACAGAACAGGGAACTACGAGCAGTACTTC
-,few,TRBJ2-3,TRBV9,CASSVGGGAGTDTQYF,TGTGCCAGCAGCGTAGGGGGTGGGGCAGGCACAGATACGCAGTATTTT
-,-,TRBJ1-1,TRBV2,CASRARTAMNTEAFF,TGTGCCAGCAGGGCCAGAACAGCCATGAACACTGAAGCTTTCTTT
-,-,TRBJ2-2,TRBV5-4,CASSPGQVDTGELFF,TGTGCCAGCAGCCCAGGTCAAGTAGACACCGGGGAGCTGTTTTTT
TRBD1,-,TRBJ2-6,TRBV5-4,CASSWGTVSSGANVLTF,TGTGCCAGCAGCTGGGGGACAGTAAGCTCTGGGGCCAACGTCCTGACTTTC
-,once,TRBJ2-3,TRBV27,CASGATDTQYF,TGTGCCAGTGGGGCCACAGATACGCAGTATTTT
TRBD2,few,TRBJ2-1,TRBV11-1,CASSLGQAGGNEQFF,TGTGCCAGCAGCTTAGGCCAAGCGGGAGGCAATGAGCAGTTCTTC
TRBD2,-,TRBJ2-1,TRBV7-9,CASSPLAGSSYNEQFF,TGTGCCAGCAGCCCCCTAGCGGGGAGCTCCTACAATGAGCAGTTCTTC
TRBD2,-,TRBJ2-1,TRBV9,CASSGASGSYNEQFF,TGTGCCAGCAGCGGGGCTAGCGGCTCCTACAATGAGCAGTTCTTC
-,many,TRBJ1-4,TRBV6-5,CASRAPGEKLFF,TGTGCCAGCAGGGCTCCTGGTGAAAAACTGTTTTTT
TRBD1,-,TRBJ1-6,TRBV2,CASSDWTGENSPLHF,TGTGCCAGCAGTGATTGGACAGGGGAAAATTCACCCCTCCACTTT
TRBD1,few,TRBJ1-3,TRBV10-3,CAITGTAQGNTIYF,TGTGCCATCACCGGGACAGCCCAGGGAAACACCATATATTTT
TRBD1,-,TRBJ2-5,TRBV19,CASSPLDRYPQETQYF,TGTGCCAGTAGTCCATTGGACAGGTATCCACAAGAGACCCAGTACTTC
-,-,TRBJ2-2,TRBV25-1,CASSEPGSTGELFF,TGTGCCAGCAGTGAACCAGGGTCAACCGGGGAGCTGTTTTTT
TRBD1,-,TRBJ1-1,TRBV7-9,CASSMDRDYEAFF,TGTGCCAGCAGCATGGACAGGGACTATGAAGCTTTCTTT
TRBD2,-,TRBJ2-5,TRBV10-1,CAALPKSGRTVETQYF,TGCGCCGCCCTTCCGAAAAGCGGGAGAACCGTAGAGACCCAGTACTTC
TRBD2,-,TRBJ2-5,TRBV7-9,CASSPGLARETQYF,TGTGCCAGCAGCCCTGGACTAGCGAGGGAGACCCAGTACTTC
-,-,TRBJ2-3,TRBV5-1,CASSLAAGYSTDTQYF,TGCGCCAGCAGCTTGGCCGCGGGGTACAGCACAGATACGCAGTATTTT
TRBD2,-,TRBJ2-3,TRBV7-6,CASSLESLAGVDTQYF,TGTGCCAGCAGCTTAGAGTCCCTAGCGGGAGTGGATACGCAGTATTTT
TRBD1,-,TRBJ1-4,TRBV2,CASRIRQGNEKLFF,TGTGCCAGCAGAATACGACAGGGAAATGAAAAACTGTTTTTT
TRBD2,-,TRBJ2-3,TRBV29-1,CSVAWASGGADTQYF,TGCAGCGTTGCGTGGGCTAGCGGGGGTGCAGATACGCAGTATTTT
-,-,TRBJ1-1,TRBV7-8,CATSPARAYTEAFF,TGTGCCACCTCACCCGCGAGGGCCTACACTGAAGCTTTCTTT
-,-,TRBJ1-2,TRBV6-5,CASSYSREPYGYTF,TGTGCCAGCAGTTACTCGCGGGAACCCTATGGCTACACCTTC
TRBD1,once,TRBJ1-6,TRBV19,CASSIGDRGNSPLHF,TGTGCCAGTAGTATAGGGGACAGGGGAAATTCACCCCTCCACTTT
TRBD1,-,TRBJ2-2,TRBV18,CASSPGQGYTGELFF,TGTGCCAGCTCTCCGGGACAGGGGTACACCGGGGAGCTGTTTTTT
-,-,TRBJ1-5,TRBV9,CASSVDGGQPQHF,TGTGCCAGCAGCGTGGATGGCGGGCAGCCCCAGCATTTT
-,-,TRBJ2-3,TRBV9,CASSVSGTVGDTQYF,TGTGCCAGCAGCGTCTCCGGGACTGTCGGGGATACGCAGTATTTT
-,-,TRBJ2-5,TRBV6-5,CASSYSIPGVETQYF,TGTGCCAGCAGTTACTCGATTCCGGGGGTGGAGACCCAGTACTTC
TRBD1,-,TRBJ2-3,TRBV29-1,CSVNLGAGTVTQYF,TGCAGCGTTAACCTGGGCGCCGGGACAGTGACGCAGTATTTT